The clone carrying this T cell receptor (beta chain) was counted many times. The data are from a study of neurological immune-mediated disorders. From the 5' RACE reads, TCRdb called clonotypes with MiXCR, one entry per CDR3 protein. Of about 53,000 distinct CDR3 sequences listed, roughly 3.2% are singletons. The clonotype originates from a woman in her thirties with multiple sclerosis. The sample was PBMCs.

CDR3 coding DNA: TGCAGTGCTAGAGAGGGGCTAGCGGGGTGGAATGAGCAGTTCTTC. This sequence encodes CSAREGLAGWNEQFF. The V and J genes are TRBV20-1 and TRBJ2-1; 9 positions match TRBD2. Germline CDR1 and CDR2: DFQATT and SNEGSKA (reference sequence). CDR3 length: 15 residues. Trimming took 0 bases from V and 7 from J; bases not matched to a gene: 7.